Each of the 2 T cell receptor beta chains below was sequenced from the same sample in a study of CD8+ T cells in alopecia areata. cDNA prepared by RNA extraction and subsequent reverse transcription served as the template for sequencing. TCRdb's table, derived via immunoSEQ multiplex PCR, lists solely in-frame clones and lacks some. The table has some 170,000 clones, roughly 60% seen once. Here the sequenced sample was CD4+ T cells sorted from blood, taken at week 0. The source is a human donor with alopecia areata.

This rearrangement joins TRBV30 to TRBJ1-2; D possibly corresponds to TRBD1 (6 bases). The CDR3 is 13 amino acids. The germline CDR1 and CDR2 sequences are GTSNPN and SVGIG (reference sequence). V lost 1 base to trimming and J lost 1 base, with 7 bases between them. The chain's CDR3 is CAWSEDSNYGYTF. The CDR3 DNA follows: TGTGCCTGGAGTGAGGACAGTAACTATGGCTACACCTTC.

The chain couples TRBV5-6 to TRBJ1-5; TRBD1 agrees at 7 bases. CDR1 SGHDT and CDR2 YYEEEE come from the germline V gene. This CDR3 spans 16 amino acids. V trimming: 0 bases; J trimming: 1 base; junction bases outside the gene matches: 4. The CDR3 nucleotides read TGTGCCAGCAGCTTGGGGACAGGATTGAGCAATCAGCCCCAGCATTTT. Its translation is CASSLGTGLSNQPQHF.